The T cell receptor (beta chain) under discussion was sequenced for a study of PD-1 and CTLA-4 blockade in melanoma. Profiling relied on immunoSEQ multiplex PCR, and the TCRdb table lists in-frame clones only, not all of them. The data hold about 16,000 clones, with about 70% observed a single time. Germline values: CDR1 LNHDA, CDR2 SQIVND (reference sequence). The length of the CDR3 is 15 residues. V dropped 3 bases and J dropped 3; count of bases not matched to a gene: 2. Sequencing used CD8+ T cells from peripheral blood, obtained from a patient given anti-PD-1 treatment. The receptor was derived from a human donor with melanoma. J is TRBJ1-5 and V is TRBV19; the match to TRBD1 covers 10 bases. The CDR3 is CASSMGQGYNQPQHF. CDR3 in DNA: TGTGCCAGTAGTATGGGACAGGGGTACAATCAGCCCCAGCATTTT.